This passage covers 32 T cell receptor beta chains from one sample sequenced in a study of OX40 agonist ivuxolimab in advanced cancers. The table came from immunoSEQ multiplex PCR; TCRdb's copy has only in-frame clones and leaves some out. The top ten clones hold roughly 10% of a sample with 75,000 to 95,000 clones, around 90% of them seen once. This specimen was CD4+ or CD8+ T cells sorted from blood, taken in a trial of the OX40 agonist ivuxolimab. The receptor set was obtained from an adult with an advanced solid tumor such as melanoma, head and neck, liver or kidney cancer.

V usage is TRBV7-2 and J usage is TRBJ2-1; 13 bases line up with TRBD2. This CDR3 has 17 residues. Germline assignment: CDR1 SGHTA and CDR2 FQGNSA. Losses at the gene ends were 3 bases for V and 9 bases for J; bases not matched to a gene: 11. CDR3 sequence reads: CASSFRLAGGRSFEQFF. For the CDR3, the DNA is TGTGCCAGCAGCTTCAGACTAGCGGGAGGCCGGAGTTTTGAGCAGTTCTTC.

The gene calls are TRBV6-1 and TRBJ2-2; no clear D gene. V was shortened by 8 bases and J by 4 bases, with 5 bases between the two germline ends. This CDR3 has 11 amino acids. Germline V lookup: CDR1 MNHNS, CDR2 SASEGT. The CDR3 nucleotides are TGTGCCAGCTCGGGCACCGGGGAGCTGTTTTTT. Translating it yields CASSGTGELFF.

The chain has TRBV10-3 and TRBJ2-7; 7 bases fit TRBD1. The CDR3 sequence is 13 residues long. The junction had 1 base not matched to a gene; V was cut back by 2 bases and J by 3 bases. Germline CDR1 and CDR2: ENHRY and SYGVKD. CDR3 sequence (DNA): TGTGCCATCAGTGAGGGGGACAGCTACGAGCAGTACTTC. Protein: CAISEGDSYEQYF.

This clone is a singleton in its sample. This rearrangement joins TRBV5-1 to TRBJ2-5; D is perhaps TRBD1 (6 bases). V gave up 4 bases and J gave up 0 bases, with 16 bases separating them. Germline V gene sequence: CDR1 SGHRS, CDR2 YFSETQ. This CDR3 is built from 16 residues. CDR3 sequence (DNA): TGCGCCAGCAGCCTCTCCGGGACACTGTACCAAGAGACCCAGTACTTC. As protein: CASSLSGTLYQETQYF.

The V call is TRBV18, the J call TRBJ1-6, with a tentative D call TRBD1 (6 bases). CDR3 size: 15 residues. The germline gives CDR1 KGHSH, CDR2 LQKENI. The V and J ends lost 3 bases and 10 bases respectively, with 16 bases between them. CDR3 in amino acids: CASSPVPGEDSPLHF. The CDR3 DNA is TGTGCCAGCTCACCGGTCCCAGGGGAAGACTCACCCCTCCACTTT.

The chain carries TRBV4-1 and TRBJ2-5; the D gene is possibly TRBD1 (6 bases). V lost 4 bases to trimming and J lost 1 base, with 16 bases between them. Germline assignment: CDR1 MGHRA and CDR2 YSYEKL. CDR3 length: 16 amino acids. CDR3 in amino acids: CASSPPTGTRQETQYF. CDR3 DNA: TGCGCCAGCAGCCCACCGACTGGGACACGCCAAGAGACCCAGTACTTC.

The rearrangement joins TRBV7-6 to TRBJ2-7, with 7 bases that match TRBD1. Looked up from germline, CDR1 is SGHVS and CDR2 is FNYEAQ. V was clipped by 4 bases and J by 9 bases; unmatched bases: 15. The CDR3 covers 15 residues. CDR3 sequence reads: CASSSPYRGDGVQYF. In DNA, the CDR3 is TGTGCCAGCAGCTCGCCTTACAGGGGCGACGGGGTGCAGTACTTC.

V gene TRBV5-1 combines with J gene TRBJ2-2, with D maybe TRBD2 (6 bases). Germline V gene sequence: CDR1 SGHRS, CDR2 YFSETQ. V was cut by 2 bases and J by 4 bases, with 15 bases left in between. The CDR3 extends over 16 amino acids. The CDR3 sequence is CASSFGGIVGTGELFF. For the CDR3, the DNA is TGCGCCAGCAGCTTTGGAGGGATTGTGGGCACCGGGGAGCTGTTTTTT.

This clone was seen just once. The J gene is TRBJ1-5, the V gene TRBV6-6; D possibly corresponds to TRBD1 (6 bases). Germline CDR1 reads MNHNY; CDR2 reads SVGAGI (reference sequence). Trimming shortened V by 4 bases and J by 4 bases, and 14 bases separated the two germline ends. The CDR3 is made up of 15 amino acids. Here the CDR3 reads CASSLMNRANQPQHF. The DNA of the CDR3 is TGTGCCAGCAGTTTAATGAACAGGGCAAATCAGCCCCAGCATTTT.

The chain carries TRBV28 and TRBJ1-2; tentative D call: TRBD1 (6 bases). The CDR3 runs to 14 residues. The germline CDR1 and CDR2 sequences are MDHEN and SYDVKM. Trimming cost V 3 bases and J 4 bases, with 12 bases left between them. Written as DNA, the CDR3 is TGTGCCAGCAGTTTCCGGGGGCCATTCTATGGCTACACCTTC. Translated, it gives CASSFRGPFYGYTF.

J is TRBJ2-7 and V is TRBV5-8; 9 bases map to TRBD2. Germline V lookup: CDR1 SGHTS, CDR2 YDEGEE. The CDR3 has 14 residues. Losses at the gene ends were 4 bases for V and 4 bases for J; bases not matched to a gene: 6. The CDR3 DNA is TGTGCCAGCAGCCGGCGGGGGGGGGAGTACGAGCAGTACTTC. As protein: CASSRRGGEYEQYF.

This sequence joins TRBV2 and TRBJ2-3; D may be TRBD1 or TRBD2 (5 bases each). Trimming left V 5 bases short and J 6 bases short, with 15 bases between. CDR1 and CDR2 (germline): SNHLY, FYNNEI. This CDR3 is 14 amino acids long. CDR3 sequence reads: CASSSWDDGDTQYF. CDR3 nucleotides: TGTGCCAGCAGTTCTTGGGACGACGGGGATACGCAGTATTTT.

The rearrangement uses TRBV5-1 and TRBJ1-5, with D perhaps TRBD1 (6 bases). The germline V and J ends were trimmed by 1 base and 5 bases, with 13 bases remaining between them. The length of the CDR3 is 15 residues. Germline V gives CDR1 SGHRS, CDR2 YFSETQ. CDR3 sequence: CASSLQGEGDQPQHF. CDR3 DNA: TGCGCCAGCAGCTTGCAGGGTGAGGGGGATCAGCCCCAGCATTTT.

This clone is a singleton in its sample. Here the CDR3 DNA reads TGTGCCAGCTCACCACGGACAGGGAGCACCTACGAGCAGTACTTC. It codes for CASSPRTGSTYEQYF. V and J are TRBV18 and TRBJ2-7; 8 bases are shared with TRBD1. Germline loops: CDR1 KGHSH, CDR2 LQKENI. With V trimmed by 1 base and J by 2 bases, 4 bases remained unmatched. The CDR3 loop spans 15 amino acids.

The rearrangement joins TRBV6-6 to TRBJ2-7; D possibly matches TRBD1 or TRBD2 (5 bases each). The CDR3 is 13 amino acids. V lost 6 bases to trimming and J lost 2 bases, with 11 bases between them. Germline lookup yields CDR1 MNHNY and CDR2 SVGAGI (reference sequence). The DNA of the CDR3 is TGTGCCAGCAGCACCGGGGCCACCTACGAGCAGTACTTC. It codes for CASSTGATYEQYF.

The genes are TRBV5-6 and TRBJ2-7; D may be TRBD1 (5 bases). Trimming took 1 base from V and 6 from J, leaving 20 bases between them. The CDR3 loop spans 16 amino acids. Per the germline V gene, CDR1 is SGHDT and CDR2 is YYEEEE. CDR3 sequence: CASSLRYYRLAREQYF. CDR3 DNA: TGTGCCAGCAGCTTGAGATATTACAGGTTAGCCCGCGAGCAGTACTTC.

The chain is built from TRBV10-2 and TRBJ2-2; D unclear. Germline V lookup: CDR1 WSHSY, CDR2 SAAADI. V gave up 3 bases and J gave up 0 bases, with 14 bases separating them. The CDR3 consists of 17 residues. The CDR3 coding sequence is TGCGCCAGCAGTGATTTTTCGACCGACCCGAACACCGGGGAGCTGTTTTTT. Encoded protein: CASSDFSTDPNTGELFF.

The rearrangement links TRBV5-4 to TRBJ2-6; D perhaps matches TRBD2 (6 bases). The V gene's germline CDR1 is SGHNT and CDR2 YYREEE (reference sequence). The CDR3 sequence is 16 residues long. V was pared by 4 bases and J by 0 bases, with 11 bases between. For the CDR3, the DNA is TGTGCCAGCAGCCCGACTAGAGACTCTGGGGCCAACGTCCTGACTTTC. Translated, it gives CASSPTRDSGANVLTF. Variable domain in full (rest from reference TRBV5-4 and TRBJ2-6): ETGVTQSPTHLIKTRGQQVTLRCSSQSGHNTVSWYQQALGQGPQFIFQYYREEENGRGNFPPRFSGLQFPNYSSELNVNALELDDSALYLCASSPTRDSGANVLTFGAGSRLTVL.

Comments on this clone: At one of its ends the junction is not consistent with the germline gene, which may arise from a read error. This chain joins TRBV5-5 and TRBJ1-5; no clear D. Per the germline V gene, CDR1 is SGHKS and CDR2 is YYEKEE (reference sequence). There are 15 residues in the CDR3. DNA of the CDR3: TGTGCCAGCAGCTTGGCGGAGGGCAGCAGTCAGCCCCAGCATTTT. Translated, it gives CASSLAEGSSQPQHF. The variable domain in full, with the rest retrieved from reference TRBV5-5 and TRBJ1-5, is DAGVTQSPTHLIKTRGQQVTLRCSPISGHKSVSWYQQVLGQGPQFIFQYYEKEERGRGNFPDRFSARQFPNYSSELNVNALLLGDSALYLCASSLAEGSSQPQHFGDGTRLSIL.

This sequence joins TRBV19 and TRBJ2-3, with 7 bases matching TRBD2. Trimming removed 4 bases from V and 2 bases from J; junction bases left unmatched: 9. The CDR3 is 16 amino acids. Germline V gene sequence: CDR1 LNHDA, CDR2 SQIVND (reference sequence). CDR3 bases: TGTGCCAGTAGTAAAGGATGGGGGGGGGACACAGATACGCAGTATTTT. Translation: CASSKGWGGDTDTQYF.

The V and J genes are TRBV5-1 and TRBJ2-3, with 9 bases lining up with TRBD1. With V trimmed by 5 bases and J by 2 bases, 6 bases remained unmatched. This CDR3 has 15 residues. CDR1 and CDR2 from the germline V gene are SGHRS and YFSETQ. CDR3 region: CASSGGTGHTDTQYF. In DNA form, the CDR3 reads TGCGCCAGCAGTGGGGGGACAGGGCACACAGATACGCAGTATTTT.

This chain uses TRBV18 with TRBJ2-1; the D is unclear. Trimming pared 3 bases from V and 0 bases from J, leaving 12 bases between. This CDR3 is built from 16 residues. CDR1 and CDR2 (germline): KGHSH, LQKENI. The CDR3 DNA is TGTGCCAGCTCACCGCCATCAGGTAGCTCCTACAATGAGCAGTTCTTC. It translates to CASSPPSGSSYNEQFF. Together with reference TRBV18 and TRBJ2-1, the CDR3 gives the full variable domain: NAGVMQNPRHLVRRRGQEARLRCSPMKGHSHVYWYRQLPEEGLKFMVYLQKENIIDESGMPKERFSAEFPKEGPSILRIQQVVRGDSAAYFCASSPPSGSSYNEQFFGPGTRLTVL.

J is TRBJ2-7 and V is TRBV7-2; no clear D gene. This CDR3 has 13 amino acids. Germline assignment: CDR1 SGHTA and CDR2 FQGNSA. The V and J ends lost 5 bases and 7 bases respectively, with 15 bases between them. The CDR3 spells CASSRQSYFEQYF. In nucleotides, the CDR3 is TGTGCCAGCAGCCGGCAGAGTTACTTTGAGCAGTACTTC.

V usage is TRBV9 and J usage is TRBJ2-1, with 7 bases identical to TRBD1. V was clipped by 4 bases and J by 6 bases; unmatched bases: 10. In germline, CDR1 is SGDLS, CDR2 YYNGEE. The CDR3 covers 15 residues. This CDR3 reads CASSLGNRGGNEQFF. The CDR3 DNA is TGTGCCAGCAGCTTGGGTAACAGGGGTGGCAATGAGCAGTTCTTC. Full variable domain (remainder filled in from reference TRBV9 and TRBJ2-1): DSGVTQTPKHLITATGQRVTLRCSPRSGDLSVYWYQQSLDQGLQFLIQYYNGEERAKGNILERFSAQQFPDLHSELNLSSLELGDSALYFCASSLGNRGGNEQFFGPGTRLTVL.

This chain joins TRBV5-1 and TRBJ1-5, with 8 bases that match TRBD1. Trimming cost V 2 bases and J 5 bases; bases outside gene matches: 6. The germline gives CDR1 SGHRS, CDR2 YFSETQ. This CDR3 is built from 15 residues. The CDR3 region is CASSFGQGRDQPQHF. CDR3 DNA: TGCGCCAGCAGCTTTGGACAGGGTAGAGATCAGCCCCAGCATTTT. The variable domain in full, completed from reference TRBV5-1 and TRBJ1-5, reads KAGVTQTPRYLIKTRGQQVTLSCSPISGHRSVSWYQQTPGQGLQFLFEYFSETQRNKGNFPGRFSGRQFSNSRSEMNVSTLELGDSALYLCASSFGQGRDQPQHFGDGTRLSIL.

DNA for the CDR3: TGTGCCAGCAGCTCCGACAGCAACACCGGGGAGCTGTTTTTT. Translated: CASSSDSNTGELFF. The chain carries TRBV7-9 and TRBJ2-2, with a possible D match to TRBD1 (5 bases). The V end lost 4 bases, the J end lost 2 bases, and 8 bases lay between the germline ends. Germline loops: CDR1 SEHNR, CDR2 FQNEAQ (reference sequence). The CDR3 contains 14 residues.

V and J are TRBV7-3 and TRBJ1-1; 12 bases are a match to TRBD1. The CDR3 covers 18 residues. Germline assignment: CDR1 SGHTA and CDR2 FQGTGA. Unmatched junction bases numbered 15, after V lost 5 bases and J lost 5 bases. Here the CDR3 reads CASSVAGTGGKGNTEAFF. The CDR3 nucleotides read TGTGCCAGCAGCGTTGCCGGGACAGGGGGCAAGGGTAATACTGAAGCTTTCTTT.

This clone was picked up one time. This chain connects TRBV27 to TRBJ1-3; 7 nucleotides agree with TRBD1. J was trimmed by 9 bases and V by 2 bases; bases with no gene match: 7. CDR3 length: 14 residues. Looked up from germline, CDR1 is MNHEY and CDR2 is SMNVEV (reference sequence). The CDR3 DNA is TGTGCCAGCAGTTTAGAGGGACAGTCGCCCACCATATATTTT. It codes for CASSLEGQSPTIYF.

The chain uses TRBV28 and TRBJ1-1, with 8 bases lining up with TRBD1. Germline CDR1 reads MDHEN; CDR2 reads SYDVKM. The CDR3 runs 15 residues. The V segment lost 2 bases and the J segment 1 base; nucleotides outside the gene matches: 3. CDR3 nucleotide sequence: TGTGCCAGCAGTTTACAGGGGGCGGGGAACACTGAAGCTTTCTTT. Amino acid sequence: CASSLQGAGNTEAFF.

The chain couples TRBV29-1 to TRBJ2-1; the D gene could be TRBD1 or TRBD2 (6 bases each). CDR1 and CDR2 from the germline V gene are SQVTM and ANQGSEA. The CDR3 is made up of 15 amino acids. V was shortened by 7 bases and J by 0 bases, with 16 bases between the two germline ends. CDR3: CSAATGGSSYNEQFF. CDR3 in DNA: TGCAGCGCCGCGACAGGAGGGAGCTCCTACAATGAGCAGTTCTTC.

The gene calls are TRBV13 and TRBJ2-2; TRBD2 aligns across 9 bases. Germline V gives CDR1 PRHDT, CDR2 FYEKMQ (reference sequence). The ends lost 4 bases at V and 0 bases at J; junction bases unmatched: 6. The CDR3 consists of 17 residues. The DNA for the CDR3 is TGTGCCAGCAGCTCTTCTAGCGGGGCCACGAACACCGGGGAGCTGTTTTTT. Amino acid sequence: CASSSSSGATNTGELFF.

The chain joins TRBV6-1 to TRBJ2-5; 13 bases match TRBD2. CDR1 is MNHNS, CDR2 SASEGT, per germline. V lost 3 bases, J lost 5 bases, and 6 bases stayed unmatched. The CDR3 covers 16 residues. CDR3: CASSERLAGGWETQYF. The CDR3 DNA reads as TGTGCCAGCAGTGAGAGACTAGCGGGAGGTTGGGAGACCCAGTACTTC.